This TCR beta chain was retrieved from a study of blood T cells in healthy people across ages (dated by TCRdb to the mid-2010s). General notes on the study: In model experiments, template switching captured roughly one uniquely barcoded TCR beta cDNA molecule for every two T cells. To avoid experimental bias, donors of different ages were spread randomly across the sequencing lanes. Age-related changes in TCR beta repertoire diversity were measured in the study by deep sequencing normalized with unique cDNA molecular identifiers. Four age groups were formed from the donors: young (average approximately 15 years), middle-aged (less than 40), aged (under 70) and long-lived (82). For two donors (one aged 18 to 30 and one aged 80 or older), the study analyzed two additional independent replicas of 1 million unique cDNA reads from the same blood draw.

Donors were a few dozen systemically healthy Caucasian individuals from Russia aged 6 to 90 years. Each donor gave around 9.9 milliliters of peripheral blood, collected into EDTA-treated Vacutainer tubes. Ficoll-Paque density-gradient centrifugation was used to isolate PBMCs, with at least 7 million per sample. Trizol reagent was used to extract total RNA from PBMCs, with at least 5.5 micrograms per sample. For every donor, flow cytometry on a PBMC aliquot measured the percentage of naive CD45RAhigh/CD27high T cells. Only a few counts were recorded for this clonotype. Its antigen specificity is not known. Nothing much larger sits one base from this clone, and base qualities are not available. Findings and caveats that apply to the study as a whole: The CMV infection status of donors was not known, potentially confounding age-related changes in expanded clonotypes. Estimates of total diversity from one million sequenced T cells were regarded as lower bounds and underestimates. Compared with the aged group, more naive CD4+ T cells, fewer expanded clones and increased TCR diversity were shown by the long-lived group, suggesting age selection. As age increased, observed TCR beta diversity per million T cells dropped in a roughly linear way, and a significant reduction was already evident by age about 40. A strong correlation was found between observed TCR beta diversity and the percentage of naive T cells measured by flow cytometry. Since profiling was done on bulk unsorted PBMCs, naive and antigen-experienced compartments could not be conclusively compared.

Receptor amplification or capture employed 5' RACE. The sequencing machine was an Illumina HiSeq 2500. The second PCR ran for roughly 7 to 11 cycles and used a J-beta primer mix along with a sample-barcoded 5' primer. Each TCR beta cDNA molecule received a unique molecular identifier from a template-switch 5' adaptor carrying 12 random nucleotides. Each sample yielded at least 3 million CDR3-containing paired-end reads. First-strand cDNA synthesis was performed from all RNA using the Mint cDNA synthesis kit, with priming by a TRBC-specific oligonucleotide. Following uracil-DNA glycosylase treatment, a first 18-cycle PCR with universal primers M1SS and BC2_uni_R was performed on all cDNA. The original pipeline was this. Normalization of each sample was performed by random selection of 1 million high-quality reads, each carrying a distinct molecular identifier. Reads with shared molecular identifiers were discarded instead of being binned into consensus sequences. CDR3 identification, clonotype clustering and error correction used MiTCR with a Q25 quality threshold and the strictest error-elimination algorithm. Lower-bound total TCR beta diversity was estimated with a nonparametric unseen species model using Euler transformation. TCRdb's own reprocessing of the public reads used fastp at Q25 and MiXCR and kept productive beta chains. Each CDR3 protein appears once, grouped with its most common genes and DNA. Clone size and V and J calls follow TCRdb, not the original study. This sample gives fewer than 2,000,000 distinct CDR3 sequences in total; roughly 32% of them show up just once. Of the sample, about 10% is held by the ten largest clones.

According to the germline V gene, CDR1 reads MGHRA and CDR2 reads YSYEKL. The CDR3 measures 17 amino acids from cysteine to phenylalanine. Only the CDR3 DNA is retained, 51 bases long and in frame from the first base. V is clipped by 1 base and J by 9 bases, and the sequence between their germline boundaries is 22 bases long. The specimen sequenced was blood. The source of this sequence is a woman aged 25 to 39 in good health. The chain joins TRBV4-1 to TRBJ2-1; the D segment could be TRBD2, given 5 matching bases. The bases are TGCGCCAGCAGCCAAGCTCCACCTGGACTCCCGGCAGGTGAGCAGTTCTTC. Its coded protein is CASSQAPPGLPAGEQFF.